This entry lists 31 T cell receptor beta chains sequenced from one sample in a study of CD8+CD57+ T cells in acquired aplastic anemia. All sequencing subjects had displayed CD8+CD57+ cell expansion on flow cytometry. Genomic DNA provided the template from which TCR beta VDJ and CDR3 profiles were obtained. TCRdb re-derived calls from the reads in MiXCR, one entry per CDR3 protein. The sample has about 290,000 distinct CDR3 sequences; around three fifths are singletons. The sample taken for sequencing was sorted CD4+, CD8+, or CD8+CD57+ T cells (not recorded which) from PBMCs. The receptors originated from a human donor with aplastic anemia.

About this clonotype: One end of the junction fails to match germline, which may point to a read error. V is TRBV9 and J is TRBJ2-2; the match to TRBD2 covers 15 bases. The CDR3 is made up of 18 amino acids. From germline, CDR1 is SGDLS and CDR2 YYNGEE. The CDR3 DNA follows: TGTGCCAGCAATGAGGGGACTAGCGGGAGGATGAACACCGGGGAGCTGTTCTTT. It yields the protein CASNEGTSGRMNTGELFF.

Many counts were recorded for this clonotype. The chain combines TRBV7-9 with TRBJ2-7; 12 positions agree with TRBD2. V dropped 5 bases and J dropped 3; count of bases not matched to a gene: 2. CDR3 size: 14 residues. Germline V lookup: CDR1 SEHNR, CDR2 FQNEAQ (reference sequence). In DNA form, the CDR3 reads TGTGCCAGCAGCCCACTAGCGGGGGGCTACGAGCAGTACTTC. Protein sequence: CASSPLAGGYEQYF.

In its sample, this clonotype was seen once. This rearrangement joins TRBV29-1 to TRBJ1-1; 8 bases match TRBD1. The CDR3 has 14 residues. Germline V CDR1 and CDR2: SQVTM, ANQGSEA. J was trimmed by 8 bases and V by 5 bases; bases with no gene match: 13. The CDR3 sequence: CSVNPRTGWAEAFF. CDR3 DNA sequence: TGCAGCGTTAATCCGAGGACAGGGTGGGCAGAAGCTTTCTTT.

The chain joins TRBV7-2 to TRBJ2-7; D perhaps matches TRBD2 (5 bases). The CDR3 consists of 15 residues. The germline CDR1 and CDR2 sequences are SGHTA and FQGNSA. Trimming took 2 bases from V and 0 from J, leaving 11 bases between them. CDR3 in amino acids: CASSLQVSDSYEQYF. The CDR3 nucleotides are TGTGCCAGCAGCTTACAGGTTAGCGACTCCTACGAGCAGTACTTC.

This clonotype was counted ten times or more. The CDR3 coding sequence is TGCGCCAGCAGCCCGGACAGGAATTCCTACGAGCAGTACTTC. This codes for CASSPDRNSYEQYF. This chain links TRBV5-1 with TRBJ2-7, with TRBD1 identical over 7 bases. CDR3 length equals 14 residues. Germline V gene lookup returns CDR1 SGHRS and CDR2 YFSETQ. The V and J ends lost 4 bases and 1 base, in that order; junction bases with no gene match: 5.

The rearrangement joins TRBV2 to TRBJ1-5, with no clear D. The ends were cut back, 3 bases at V and 3 bases at J, with 18 bases in the middle. The CDR3 length is 17 residues. The germline CDR1 and CDR2 sequences are SNHLY and FYNNEI. The CDR3 loop reads CASSDKIQSRHNQPQHF. CDR3 sequence (DNA): TGTGCCAGCAGTGATAAAATCCAGAGCAGACACAATCAGCCCCAGCATTTT.

This clonotype was seen at least ten times. The rearrangement links TRBV10-3 to TRBJ2-1; 11 positions agree with TRBD2. J was trimmed by 8 bases and V by 5 bases; bases with no gene match: 5. The CDR3 totals 14 residues. The germline V gene encodes CDR1 ENHRY and CDR2 SYGVKD. The CDR3 DNA reads TGTGCCATCAGTATTAGCGGGAGGGGAGATGAGCAGTTCTTC. It is translated as CAISISGRGDEQFF.

This clonotype was found many times. The chain couples TRBV2 to TRBJ2-3, with 8 bases fitting TRBD1. Germline lookup yields CDR1 SNHLY and CDR2 FYNNEI. V dropped 6 bases and J dropped 3; count of bases not matched to a gene: 11. CDR3 length: 16 residues. The CDR3 DNA reads TGTGCCAGCAGAACCGGACAGGGAAGGGTGACAGATACGCAGTATTTT. Protein sequence: CASRTGQGRVTDTQYF.

V gene TRBV19 combines with J gene TRBJ1-2; 7 nucleotides line up with TRBD1. The CDR3 is 15 amino acids. J lost 4 bases, V lost 5 bases, and 10 bases had no gene match. Looked up from germline, CDR1 is LNHDA and CDR2 is SQIVND (reference sequence). The CDR3 nucleotides read TGTGCCAGTAGTCCGAGGGCCCGACAGGGCTATGGCTACACCTTC. Translating it yields CASSPRARQGYGYTF.

The gene calls are TRBV5-1 and TRBJ1-1; 7 positions match TRBD1. Losses at the gene ends were 4 bases for V and 7 bases for J; bases not matched to a gene: 7. The CDR3 runs to 13 residues. Germline CDR1 is SGHRS and CDR2 is YFSETQ. CDR3 coding DNA: TGCGCCAGCAGCCCGGGACAGAGATATGAAGCTTTCTTT. It specifies CASSPGQRYEAFF.

In the case of this clonotype: A read error may be the cause here, since a much bigger clone is one base away. The genes are TRBV12-3 or TRBV12-4 and TRBJ2-2; D tentatively fits TRBD1 or TRBD2 (5 bases each). The CDR3 is made up of 15 amino acids. Trimming took 0 bases from V and 6 from J, leaving 11 bases between them. The CDR3 sequence is CASSLATRGPGELFF. CDR3 in DNA: TGTGCCAGCAGTTTAGCGACGAGGGGTCCCGGGGAGCTGTTTTTT.

The chain uses TRBV7-9 and TRBJ1-2, with 7 bases lining up with TRBD1. CDR1 is SEHNR, CDR2 FQNEAQ, per germline (reference sequence). The CDR3 is 17 amino acids. J lost 6 bases, V lost 0 bases, and 13 bases had no gene match. CDR3 protein: CASSLAGTAYRRDGYTF. The DNA of the CDR3 is TGTGCCAGCAGCTTAGCCGGGACAGCATACAGACGTGATGGCTACACCTTC.

This clonotype has a single count. The rearrangement uses TRBV11-1 and TRBJ1-6; 7 nucleotides match TRBD1. CDR3 size: 14 residues. The trim removed 6 bases at V and 11 bases at J, leaving 10 bases unmatched. Germline V CDR1 and CDR2: SGHAT, FQDESV (reference sequence). CDR3 nucleotides: TGTGCCAGCAGTTTAAGGGGGCCGGGGCCACCCCTCCACTTT. Amino acid sequence: CASSLRGPGPPLHF.

The chain links TRBV5-4 to TRBJ1-1; 9 bases line up with TRBD1. The length of the CDR3 is 12 residues. The V gene end was trimmed by 10 bases and the J gene end by 3 bases; junction bases not matched to a gene: 4. In germline, CDR1 is SGHNT, CDR2 YYREEE (reference sequence). CDR3 nucleotides: TGTGCCTTCCGGACAGGGGACACTGAAGCTTTCTTT. Protein product: CAFRTGDTEAFF.

Ten or more counts support this clonotype. V gene TRBV5-1 combines with J gene TRBJ1-4; 8 bases align to TRBD1. V shed 2 bases, J shed 8 bases, and the junction held 5 bases outside the gene matches. The CDR3 spans 14 residues. Germline CDR1 SGHRS, CDR2 YFSETQ. The CDR3 region has the DNA TGCGCCAGCAGCTTACAGGGGGTACAGGAAAAACTGTTTTTT. Its translation: CASSLQGVQEKLFF.

This clonotype was seen at least ten times. The chain is built from TRBV7-7 and TRBJ2-1, with D perhaps matching TRBD1 or TRBD2 (5 bases each). In germline, CDR1 is SSHAT, CDR2 FNYEAQ (reference sequence). Trimming shortened V by 4 bases and J by 4 bases, and 23 bases separated the two germline ends. CDR3 length: 18 residues. The CDR3 spells CASSSRLGSGTQYNEQFF. Here the CDR3 DNA reads TGTGCCAGCAGCTCCAGGTTGGGTTCCGGGACGCAATACAATGAGCAGTTCTTC.

This clonotype was observed a handful of times. This chain links TRBV24-1 with TRBJ1-2; TRBD1 matches at 8 bases. The germline V gene has CDR1 KGHDR and CDR2 SFDVKD. Unmatched junction bases numbered 9, after V lost 4 bases and J lost 6 bases. The CDR3 runs 15 residues. The chain's CDR3 is CATSDPGQGKDGYTF. The DNA for the CDR3 is TGTGCCACCAGTGACCCTGGACAGGGTAAGGATGGCTACACCTTC.

The chain carries TRBV29-1 and TRBJ1-2; 9 bases are a match to TRBD1. Germline CDR1 is SQVTM and CDR2 is ANQGSEA. Unmatched junction bases numbered 2, after V lost 4 bases and J lost 8 bases. There are 11 residues in the CDR3. The CDR3 spells CSVGTGVGYTF. The DNA of the CDR3 is TGCAGCGTTGGGACAGGGGTCGGCTACACCTTC.

The chain links TRBV14 to TRBJ2-7; 10 nucleotides agree with TRBD1. Looked up from germline, CDR1 is SGHDN and CDR2 is FVKESK. Trimming removed 0 bases from V and 3 bases from J; junction bases left unmatched: 5. CDR3 length: 16 residues. The CDR3 here is CASSQDRGQGRYEQYF. CDR3 in DNA: TGTGCCAGCAGCCAAGATCGGGGACAGGGGCGCTACGAGCAGTACTTC.

Ten or more counts support this clonotype. The J gene is TRBJ1-3, the V gene TRBV19; the D gene is possibly TRBD1 (6 bases). V was shortened by 1 base and J by 2 bases, with 12 bases between the two germline ends. CDR3 length: 16 residues. The germline V gene encodes CDR1 LNHDA and CDR2 SQIVND (reference sequence). This CDR3 reads CASSIGGQTTGNTIYF. In DNA, the CDR3 is TGTGCCAGTAGTATAGGCGGACAGACCACTGGAAACACCATATATTTT. The full variable domain, its missing parts supplied by reference TRBV19 and TRBJ1-3, is DGGITQSPKYLFRKEGQNVTLSCEQNLNHDAMYWYRQDPGQGLRLIYYSQIVNDFQKGDIAEGYSVSREKKESFPLTVTSAQKNPTAFYLCASSIGGQTTGNTIYFGEGSWLTVV.

The V gene is TRBV20-1, the J gene TRBJ2-7; 10 nucleotides match TRBD1. Germline lookup yields CDR1 DFQATT and CDR2 SNEGSKA (reference sequence). V dropped 5 bases and J dropped 1; count of bases not matched to a gene: 8. This CDR3 has 15 amino acids. The CDR3 DNA reads TGCAGTGCTTACTCCCGGGACAGGGGATCCTACGAGCAGTACTTC. Its translation: CSAYSRDRGSYEQYF.

In the case of this clonotype: The junction and the germline gene differ at one end; a read error may be behind it. The chain has TRBV24-1 and TRBJ2-2; 11 bases fit TRBD2. From germline, CDR1 is KGHDR and CDR2 SFDVKD. This CDR3 has 17 residues. CDR3 residues: CAASDISGRAHTGELFF. In DNA, the CDR3 is TGTGCCGCCAGTGATATTAGCGGGAGGGCGCACACCGGGGAGCTGTTTTTT.

The chain carries TRBV12-3 or TRBV12-4 and TRBJ2-7; weak D call: TRBD1 (6 bases). Trimming shortened V by 3 bases and J by 2 bases, and 11 bases separated the two germline ends. The CDR3 consists of 14 residues. CDR3 amino acids: CASSLSGHPYEQYF. CDR3 nucleotide sequence: TGTGCCAGCAGTTTGTCGGGACACCCCTACGAGCAGTACTTC.

This clonotype has ten or more counts. This chain uses TRBV6-1 with TRBJ1-1; D gene uncertain. Deletions cut 4 bases from V and 7 bases from J, with 13 bases between. The CDR3 has 13 residues. The germline V gene encodes CDR1 MNHNS and CDR2 SASEGT. CDR3 nucleotide sequence: TGTGCCAGCAGTGGCGGGCGTAGCGGTGAAGCTTTCTTT. Its translation: CASSGGRSGEAFF.

The chain's CDR3 is CATSSWGRDFYEQYF. CDR3 DNA: TGTGCCACCAGCAGTTGGGGACGGGATTTCTACGAGCAGTACTTC. The chain is built from TRBV15 and TRBJ2-7; D is perhaps TRBD1 or TRBD2 (5 bases each). The CDR3 covers 15 residues. The V gene's germline CDR1 is LNHNV and CDR2 YYDKDF (reference sequence). The V end lost 3 bases, the J end lost 3 bases, and 15 bases lay between the germline ends.

This clonotype was counted only a few times. The chain uses TRBV7-8 and TRBJ2-3; 9 nucleotides agree with TRBD1. CDR1 and CDR2 (germline): SGHVS, FQNEAQ. There are 13 residues in the CDR3. Trimming at V came to 5 bases and at J to 6 bases, leaving 3 bases not matched to a gene. The CDR3: CASSPGTGDTQYF. CDR3 sequence (DNA): TGTGCCAGCAGCCCTGGGACAGGGGATACGCAGTATTTT.

At least ten counts were recorded for this clonotype. The rearrangement joins TRBV3-1 to TRBJ2-7; D unclear. The V and J ends lost 4 bases and 6 bases respectively, with 13 bases between them. This CDR3 region has 13 residues. Germline lookup yields CDR1 LGHDT and CDR2 YNNKEL (reference sequence). As DNA, the CDR3 is TGTGCCAGCAGCCCTACACCGGCATCCGAGCAGTACTTC. This gives the protein CASSPTPASEQYF.

V is TRBV5-1 and J is TRBJ2-3; TRBD2 matches 13 bases. Per the germline V gene, CDR1 is SGHRS and CDR2 is YFSETQ. V lost 1 base and J lost 5; bases outside the gene matches: 7. The CDR3 sequence is 17 residues long. The CDR3 DNA reads as TGCGCCAGCAGCTTGCGTGGACTAGCGGGAGTTCAAGATACGCAGTATTTT. It is translated as CASSLRGLAGVQDTQYF.

V usage is TRBV18 and J usage is TRBJ1-5; possibly TRBD1 for D (6 bases). CDR1 is KGHSH, CDR2 LQKENI, per germline. The CDR3 loop spans 17 amino acids. Trimming cost V 0 bases and J 1 base, with 13 bases left between them. CDR3 sequence reads: CASSPPGTFGSNQPQHF. In nucleotides, the CDR3 is TGTGCCAGCTCACCACCAGGGACATTTGGAAGCAATCAGCCCCAGCATTTT.

The chain has TRBV20-1 and TRBJ2-1, with TRBD1 as a possible D gene (6 bases). Germline V gene sequence: CDR1 DFQATT, CDR2 SNEGSKA (reference sequence). This CDR3 region has 13 residues. Trimming cost V 6 bases and J 12 bases, with 21 bases left between them. CDR3 in amino acids: CSAARDKWSRQFF. CDR3 in DNA: TGCAGTGCCGCCCGGGACAAGTGGTCTCGGCAGTTCTTC.

This clonotype was observed a handful of times. The rearrangement uses TRBV19 and TRBJ2-7; D is perhaps TRBD1 (5 bases). Germline lookup yields CDR1 LNHDA and CDR2 SQIVND (reference sequence). The CDR3 has 15 residues. V gave up 5 bases and J gave up 3 bases, with 17 bases separating them. The DNA for the CDR3 is TGTGCCAGTAGTCCAGGGAAAGGACGCAACTACGAGCAGTACTTC. Translated, it gives CASSPGKGRNYEQYF.